This passage covers 7 T cell receptor beta chains from one sample sequenced in a study of CD8 T cells in Susac syndrome. Random hexamers were used to reverse transcribe the RNA input (roughly 0.5 to 1 ug). MiXCR was run by TCRdb on the immunoSEQ multiplex PCR reads, yielding one entry per CDR3 protein. The sample includes 350,000 to 550,000 distinct CDR3 sequences, around 83% of them seen just once. The sequenced material came from CD8+ T cells from PBMCs. The receptors originated from a human donor with multiple sclerosis.

This chain uses TRBV20-1 with TRBJ2-1; D possibly corresponds to TRBD2 (5 bases). Trimming shortened V by 6 bases and J by 2 bases, and 17 bases separated the two germline ends. Germline CDR1 is DFQATT and CDR2 is SNEGSKA (reference sequence). The CDR3 spans 15 residues. In DNA form, the CDR3 reads TGCAGTGCCCCGAGTTACGAGGGAGCCTACAATGAGCAGTTCTTC. This codes for CSAPSYEGAYNEQFF.

This clonotype was seen just once. This chain uses TRBV29-1 with TRBJ1-5; no clear D gene. The V end lost 7 bases, the J end lost 2 bases, and 12 bases lay between the germline ends. The CDR3 is 13 residues long. Germline-derived CDR1 and CDR2 are SQVTM and ANQGSEA. CDR3 DNA sequence: TGCAGCGCCCAGGCTGGGGGCAATCAGCCCCAGCATTTT. Translated, it gives CSAQAGGNQPQHF.

This clonotype showed up just a few times. The genes are TRBV18 and TRBJ1-1; maybe TRBD1 (5 bases). Looked up from germline, CDR1 is KGHSH and CDR2 is LQKENI. There are 13 residues in the CDR3. Trimming removed 4 bases at V and 3 bases at J, with 9 bases between. CDR3 amino acids: CASSQPGHTEAFF. In DNA form, the CDR3 reads TGTGCCAGCTCACAGCCGGGACACACTGAAGCTTTCTTT.

This clonotype was seen just once. The V and J genes are TRBV10-3 and TRBJ2-5; 10 bases are shared with TRBD2. After removal of 0 bases from V and 2 bases from J, the junction contained 6 bases not matched to a gene. The CDR3 runs to 17 residues. The germline CDR1 and CDR2 sequences are ENHRY and SYGVKD. CDR3 DNA sequence: TGTGCCATCAGTGAGTCTAGAACTAGCGGGGAACAAGAGACCCAGTACTTC. Protein product: CAISESRTSGEQETQYF.

V usage is TRBV6-5 and J usage is TRBJ2-1; D is undetermined. The V gene lost 9 bases and the J gene lost 4 bases, with 16 bases spanning the gap. The CDR3 runs to 14 residues. CDR1 and CDR2 from the germline V gene are MNHEY and SVGAGI. The CDR3, as DNA: TGTGCCAGTAGAAAAGAGCCTACTTACAATGAGCAGTTCTTC. This sequence encodes CASRKEPTYNEQFF.

This clonotype was counted a single time. The V call is TRBV7-9, the J call TRBJ2-2, with TRBD2 matching 8 bases. This CDR3 comprises 17 residues. V was pared by 2 bases and J by 1 base, with 6 bases of the junction left unmatched. Germline V gene lookup returns CDR1 SEHNR and CDR2 FQNEAQ (reference sequence). Written as DNA, the CDR3 is TGTGCCAGCAGCTTACTCGGGAGGGAGCTGAACACCGGGGAGCTGTTTTTT. This gives the protein CASSLLGRELNTGELFF.

The rearrangement uses TRBV27 and TRBJ1-6; D remains ambiguous. Trimming took 5 bases from V and 5 from J, leaving 13 bases between them. Germline V lookup: CDR1 MNHEY, CDR2 SMNVEV (reference sequence). The CDR3 is 15 amino acids. The CDR3 loop is CASSLRGLNNSPLHF. CDR3 DNA: TGTGCCAGCAGTCTCCGAGGACTTAATAATTCACCCCTCCACTTT.